This is a list of T cell receptor beta chains from one sample in a study of shared clonotypes between healthy human individuals. Only in-frame clones appear in the TCRdb table, and some are missing; sequencing was by immunoSEQ multiplex PCR. The repertoire includes millions of clones, approximately 94% of them detected once, and around 1.7% sits in the top ten. The sequenced sample was naive CD8+ T cells from PBMCs. These receptors were taken from a man between 18 and 35 years old in good health. Some clones in this sample may be carry-over from other donors' samples. Each CDR3 is given with its conserved first and last residue. A D gene is named only where the DNA matches it firmly. Part of the rows lack a size; the others show once, few, many or a class for expanded clones.

CDR3 length	clone size	D gene	V gene	J gene	CDR3 DNA	CDR3 protein
15	NA	TRBD1	TRBV7-9	TRBJ2-7	TGTGCCAGCAGCCAGGGACAGAAGGTCTCCTACGAGCAGTACTTC	CASSQGQKVSYEQYF
14	NA	NA	TRBV21-1	TRBJ2-3	TGTGCCAGCAGCGGGGAGTACCGGGCAGATACGCAGTATTTT	CASSGEYRADTQYF
15	NA	NA	TRBV27	TRBJ1-2	TGTGCCAGCAGTTTCGCCGCCGGGACGGCCTCGAGCTACACCTTC	CASSFAAGTASSYTF
12	NA	NA	TRBV5-3	TRBJ2-5	TGTGCCAGAAGATACCTAAGGAGGACCCAGTACTTC	CARRYLRRTQYF
16	NA	TRBD2	TRBV30	TRBJ2-5	TGTGCCTGCTTGATAGCGGGAGGGCCTCGTCGTGAGACCCAGTACTTC	CACLIAGGPRRETQYF
14	NA	NA	TRBV7-8	TRBJ2-2	TGTGCCAGCAGCTTAGGAGAGGGGGTCGGGGAGCTGTTTTTT	CASSLGEGVGELFF
15	NA	NA	TRBV7-9	TRBJ1-2	TGTGCCAGCAGCTTAGCGGCCCCTGAGCAAGATGGCTACACCTTC	CASSLAAPEQDGYTF
13	NA	TRBD2	TRBV9	TRBJ2-1	TGTGCCAGCAGCGCCGGACTAGGCAATGAGCAGTTCTTC	CASSAGLGNEQFF
14	once	NA	TRBV7-8	TRBJ2-7	TGTGCCAGCAGCTTAGAGGTTCTAAACCACGAGCAGTACTTC	CASSLEVLNHEQYF
16	NA	NA	TRBV4-1	TRBJ2-3	TGCGCCAGCAGCCAAGATGTCACAGGGTGGTCGAATACGCAGTATTTT	CASSQDVTGWSNTQYF
13	NA	NA	TRBV28	TRBJ2-1	TGTGCCAGCAGAACCAAACAGGGTCATGAGCAGTTCTTC	CASRTKQGHEQFF
13	NA	NA	TRBV28	TRBJ1-1	TGTGCCAGCAGTTTACCAGGGAACACTGAAGCTTTCTTT	CASSLPGNTEAFF